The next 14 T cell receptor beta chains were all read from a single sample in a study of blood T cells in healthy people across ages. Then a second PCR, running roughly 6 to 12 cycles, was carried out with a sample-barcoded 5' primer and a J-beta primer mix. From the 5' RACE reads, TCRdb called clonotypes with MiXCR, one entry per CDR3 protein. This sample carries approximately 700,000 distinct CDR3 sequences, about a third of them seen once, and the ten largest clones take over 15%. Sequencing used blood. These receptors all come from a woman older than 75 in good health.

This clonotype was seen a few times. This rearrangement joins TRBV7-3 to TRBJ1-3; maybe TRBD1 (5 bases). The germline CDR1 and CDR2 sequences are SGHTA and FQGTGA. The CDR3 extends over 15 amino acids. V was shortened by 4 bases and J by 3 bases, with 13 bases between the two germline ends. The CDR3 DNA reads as TGTGCCAGCAGCTCGGGGCTAGGATATGGAAACACCATATATTTT. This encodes CASSSGLGYGNTIYF.

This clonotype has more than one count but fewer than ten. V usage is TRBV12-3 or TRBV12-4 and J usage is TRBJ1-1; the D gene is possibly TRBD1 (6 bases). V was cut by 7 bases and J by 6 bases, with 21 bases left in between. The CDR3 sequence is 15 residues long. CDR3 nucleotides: TGTGCCAGCATCCAGGGGCCTCTATTAAACCCTGAAGCTTTCTTT. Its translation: CASIQGPLLNPEAFF.

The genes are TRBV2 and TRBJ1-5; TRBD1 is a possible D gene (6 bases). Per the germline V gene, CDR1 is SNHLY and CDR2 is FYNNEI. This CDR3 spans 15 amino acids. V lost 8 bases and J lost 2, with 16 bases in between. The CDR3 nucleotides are TGTGCCAGCCAGTGGGGGCGCTTCGGCAATCAGCCCCAGCATTTT. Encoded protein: CASQWGRFGNQPQHF.

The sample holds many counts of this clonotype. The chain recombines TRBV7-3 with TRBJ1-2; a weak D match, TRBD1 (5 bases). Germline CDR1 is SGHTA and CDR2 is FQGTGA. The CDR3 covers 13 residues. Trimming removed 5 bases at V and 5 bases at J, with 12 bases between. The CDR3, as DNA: TGTGCCAGCAGCCCTGGACAACTATATGGCTACACCTTC. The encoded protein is CASSPGQLYGYTF.

The CDR3 sequence is CASSGEQGTEAFF. The CDR3 region has the DNA TGTGCCAGCTCAGGGGAACAGGGTACTGAAGCTTTCTTT. This rearrangement joins TRBV18 to TRBJ1-1, with D possibly TRBD1 on 6 matching bases. V was shortened by 5 bases and J by 5 bases, with 12 bases between the two germline ends. Germline loops: CDR1 KGHSH, CDR2 LQKENI. The CDR3 length is 13 residues.

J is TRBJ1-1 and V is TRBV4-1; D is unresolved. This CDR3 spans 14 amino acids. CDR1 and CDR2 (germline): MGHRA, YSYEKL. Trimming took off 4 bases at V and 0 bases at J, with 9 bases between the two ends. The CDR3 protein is CASSLLPMNTEAFF. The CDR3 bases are TGCGCCAGCAGCCTGCTACCGATGAACACTGAAGCTTTCTTT.

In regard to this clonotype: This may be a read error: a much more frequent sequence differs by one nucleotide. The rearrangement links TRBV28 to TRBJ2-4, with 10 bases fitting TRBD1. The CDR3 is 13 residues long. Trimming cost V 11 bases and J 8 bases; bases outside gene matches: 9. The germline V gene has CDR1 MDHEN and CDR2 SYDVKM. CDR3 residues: CACNSGQGYIQYF. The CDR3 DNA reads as TGTGCCTGCAATTCGGGACAGGGGTACATTCAGTACTTC.

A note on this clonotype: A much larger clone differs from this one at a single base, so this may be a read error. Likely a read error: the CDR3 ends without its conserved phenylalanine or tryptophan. For the CDR3, the DNA is TGTGCCAGCAGGGGGGACGGCGATAACTATGGCTACACCTTA. Amino acids: CASRGDGDNYGYTL. The chain couples TRBV4-2 to TRBJ1-2; the D gene is possibly TRBD1 (5 bases). Trimming removed 6 bases from V and 1 base from J, with 12 bases in between. CDR1 and CDR2 from the germline V gene are LGHNA and YNFKEQ. CDR3 size: 14 residues.

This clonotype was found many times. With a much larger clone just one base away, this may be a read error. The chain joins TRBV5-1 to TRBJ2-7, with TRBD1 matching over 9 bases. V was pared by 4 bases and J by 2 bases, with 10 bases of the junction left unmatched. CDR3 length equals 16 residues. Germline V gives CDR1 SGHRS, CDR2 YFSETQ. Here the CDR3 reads CASSPDMGTGTYEQYF. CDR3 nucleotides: TGCGCCAGCAGCCCCGATATGGGGACAGGGACCTACGAGCAGTACTTC.

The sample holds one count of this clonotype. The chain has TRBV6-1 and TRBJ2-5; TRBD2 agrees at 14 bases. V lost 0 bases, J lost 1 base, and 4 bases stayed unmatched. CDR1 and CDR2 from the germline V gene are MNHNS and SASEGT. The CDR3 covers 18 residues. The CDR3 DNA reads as TGTGCCAGCAGTGAAGCGCGACTAGCGGGGGGGTTCCAAGAGACCCAGTACTTC. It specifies CASSEARLAGGFQETQYF.

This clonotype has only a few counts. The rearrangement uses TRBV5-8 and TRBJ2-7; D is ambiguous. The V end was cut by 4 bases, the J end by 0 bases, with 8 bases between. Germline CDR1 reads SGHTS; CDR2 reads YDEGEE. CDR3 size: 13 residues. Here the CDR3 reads CASSPSISYEQYF. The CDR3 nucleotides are TGTGCCAGCAGCCCCAGTATCTCCTACGAGCAGTACTTC.

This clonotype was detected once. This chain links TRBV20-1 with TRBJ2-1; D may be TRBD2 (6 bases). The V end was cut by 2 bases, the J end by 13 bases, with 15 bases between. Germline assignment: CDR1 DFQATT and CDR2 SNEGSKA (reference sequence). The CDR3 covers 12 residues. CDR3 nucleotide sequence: TGCAGTGCTAGAATAATGGGGGGTAAACAGTTCTTC. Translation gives CSARIMGGKQFF.

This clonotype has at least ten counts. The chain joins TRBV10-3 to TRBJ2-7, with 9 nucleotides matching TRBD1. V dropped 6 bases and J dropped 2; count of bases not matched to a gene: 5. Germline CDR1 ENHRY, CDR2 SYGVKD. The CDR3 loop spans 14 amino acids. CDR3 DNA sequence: TGTGCCATCAGAGAGACAGGGGGAACCTACGAGCAGTACTTC. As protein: CAIRETGGTYEQYF.

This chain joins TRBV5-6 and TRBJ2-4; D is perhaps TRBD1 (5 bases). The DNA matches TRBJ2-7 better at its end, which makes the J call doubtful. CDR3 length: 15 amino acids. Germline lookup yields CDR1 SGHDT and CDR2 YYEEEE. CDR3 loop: CASSPRVFSAYEQYF. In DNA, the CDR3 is TGTGCCAGCAGCCCCAGGGTCTTCTCAGCCTACGAGCAGTACTTC.